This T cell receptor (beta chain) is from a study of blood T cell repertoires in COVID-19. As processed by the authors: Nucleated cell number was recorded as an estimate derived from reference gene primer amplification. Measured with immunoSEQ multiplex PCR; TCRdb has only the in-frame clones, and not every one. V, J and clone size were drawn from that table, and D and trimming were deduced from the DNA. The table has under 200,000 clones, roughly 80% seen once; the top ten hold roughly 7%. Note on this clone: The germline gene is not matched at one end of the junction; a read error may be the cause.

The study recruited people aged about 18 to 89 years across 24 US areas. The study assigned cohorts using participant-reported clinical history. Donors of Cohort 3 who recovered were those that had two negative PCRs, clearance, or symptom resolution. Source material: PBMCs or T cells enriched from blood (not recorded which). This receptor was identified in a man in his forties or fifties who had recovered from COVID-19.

The CDR3 loop reads CSVERGRASLF. Here the CDR3 DNA reads TGCAGCGTTGAACGAGGGCGGGCTTCGCTCTTC. The V and J genes are TRBV29-1 and TRBJ2-1; TRBD2 might be the D (5 bases). Germline lookup yields CDR1 SQVTM and CDR2 ANQGSEA. The CDR3 loop spans 11 amino acids.